The present T cell receptor (beta chain) was sequenced within a study of T cell responses to AZD1222 COVID-19 vaccine. V was trimmed by 1 base and J by 8 bases, leaving 18 bases between them. Per germline, CDR1 KGHSH and CDR2 LQKENI. This CDR3 has 16 residues. Sequencing used immunoSEQ multiplex PCR; TCRdb keeps in-frame clones, though not all of them. The data show 120,000 or so clones, roughly 92% seen once. V gene TRBV18 combines with J gene TRBJ2-4, with D possibly matching TRBD2 (6 bases). This sample comprised peripheral blood, obtained 28 days after the second AZD1222 dose. This receptor was obtained from an adult who received the AZD1222 COVID-19 vaccine. The CDR3 DNA sequence: TGTGCCAGCTCACCACGTGCGCGACTAGATGCTGACATTCAGTACTTC. Protein product: CASSPRARLDADIQYF.